This passage covers 19 T cell receptor beta chains from one sample sequenced in a study of shared clonotypes between healthy human individuals. Assay: immunoSEQ multiplex PCR; the TCRdb copy retains only in-frame clones and omits some. The sample lists millions of clones, 85% to 95% occurring once. The sequenced sample was naive CD4+ T cells sorted from blood. The subset was: CD45RA+ positively selected. These receptors were collected from a young man in good health.

Points on this clone: Other DNA variants within this sample encode the same CDR3. The CDR3 bases are TGCGCCAGCAGCTTAAGAGCGGGGAACACTGAAGCTTTCTTT. This encodes CASSLRAGNTEAFF. The chain combines TRBV5-1 with TRBJ1-1; no clear D. There are 14 residues in the CDR3. Trimming took off 2 bases at V and 1 base at J, with 9 bases between the two ends. Germline-derived CDR1 and CDR2 are SGHRS and YFSETQ.

The V call is TRBV5-1, the J call TRBJ2-2; 10 nucleotides agree with TRBD1. Germline CDR1 and CDR2: SGHRS and YFSETQ. CDR3 length: 16 residues. Trimming took 4 bases from V and 7 from J; bases not matched to a gene: 10. CDR3 nucleotides: TGCGCCAGCAGCCCGCTAAGGACAGGGGGTGTCGGGGAGCTGTTTTTT. Translated, it gives CASSPLRTGGVGELFF.

About this clone: This same CDR3 is encoded by further DNA sequences in the sample. CDR3 sequence: CASSYSGQISNQPQHF. The CDR3 bases are TGTGCCAGCAGTTACTCGGGGCAGATAAGCAATCAGCCCCAGCATTTT. The rearrangement uses TRBV6-6 and TRBJ1-5, with TRBD1 as a possible D gene (5 bases). The CDR3 has 16 residues. Deletions cut 0 bases from V and 1 base from J, with 10 bases between. The germline gives CDR1 MNHNY, CDR2 SVGAGI (reference sequence).

The rearrangement links TRBV5-6 to TRBJ2-2, with 12 bases lining up with TRBD2. The V and J ends lost 4 bases and 4 bases, in that order; junction bases with no gene match: 5. Germline CDR1 and CDR2: SGHDT and YYEEEE. There are 16 residues in the CDR3. The CDR3: CASSPLAGGVTGELFF. The CDR3 DNA follows: TGTGCCAGCAGCCCACTAGCGGGAGGAGTCACCGGGGAGCTGTTTTTT. The full variable domain, in which reference TRBV5-6 and TRBJ2-2 provide the parts outside the CDR3, is DAGVTQSPTHLIKTRGQQVTLRCSPKSGHDTVSWYQQALGQGPQFIFQYYEEEERQRGNFPDRFSGHQFPNYSSELNVNALLLGDSALYLCASSPLAGGVTGELFFGEGSRLTVL.

The chain is built from TRBV18 and TRBJ1-5, with no clear D. V was pared by 5 bases and J by 2 bases, with 13 bases between. The germline gives CDR1 KGHSH, CDR2 LQKENI. The CDR3 sequence is 15 residues long. CDR3 protein: CASSTDILRNQPQHF. For the CDR3, the DNA is TGTGCCAGCTCAACAGACATTTTACGCAATCAGCCCCAGCATTTT.

The sample holds one count of this clone. The V gene is TRBV2, the J gene TRBJ1-4; D remains ambiguous. The CDR3 has 15 amino acids. Between the trimmed V and J ends, which lost 5 bases and 0 bases, there was a span of 10 bases. Looked up from germline, CDR1 is SNHLY and CDR2 is FYNNEI. The chain's CDR3 is CASSPQLPTNEKLFF. Written as DNA, the CDR3 is TGTGCCAGCAGTCCGCAGCTTCCAACTAATGAAAAACTGTTTTTT.

This chain connects TRBV4-1 to TRBJ2-7; 9 bases fit TRBD2. V shed 4 bases, J shed 3 bases, and the junction held 4 bases outside the gene matches. Germline-derived CDR1 and CDR2 are MGHRA and YSYEKL. The length of the CDR3 is 14 residues. The CDR3: CASSRQTSGYEQYF. CDR3 DNA sequence: TGCGCCAGCAGCCGCCAGACTAGCGGCTACGAGCAGTACTTC.

The V and J genes are TRBV28 and TRBJ2-2; 10 nucleotides align to TRBD2. Germline-derived CDR1 and CDR2 are MDHEN and SYDVKM. This CDR3 has 19 residues. V was pared by 6 bases and J by 3 bases, with 16 bases of the junction left unmatched. This chain's CDR3 is CASSFRLAGARRDTGELFF. Written as DNA, the CDR3 is TGTGCCAGCAGCTTTAGGCTAGCGGGGGCCCGACGAGACACCGGGGAGCTGTTTTTT.

The chain carries TRBV6-1 and TRBJ2-1, with D tentatively TRBD1 (6 bases). Germline CDR1 is MNHNS and CDR2 is SASEGT. CDR3 length: 13 residues. V lost 4 bases to trimming and J lost 3 bases, with 7 bases between them. The CDR3 spells CASSVQGYNEQFF. CDR3 coding DNA: TGTGCCAGCAGTGTACAGGGCTACAATGAGCAGTTCTTC.

The rearrangement uses TRBV5-1 and TRBJ2-3, with 9 bases identical to TRBD1. Germline CDR1 and CDR2: SGHRS and YFSETQ. The CDR3 totals 15 residues. Trimming removed 4 bases from V and 2 bases from J; junction bases left unmatched: 5. CDR3 loop: CASSAGQGFTDTQYF. The CDR3 DNA reads as TGCGCCAGCAGCGCCGGACAGGGGTTCACAGATACGCAGTATTTT.

This sequence joins TRBV6-1 and TRBJ2-3; TRBD2 agrees at 13 bases. CDR1 and CDR2 (germline): MNHNS, SASEGT. V lost 5 bases to trimming and J lost 8 bases; unmatched junction nucleotides: 7. CDR3 length equals 15 residues. CDR3 in amino acids: CASSRTSGGSGTQYF. The CDR3 bases are TGTGCCAGCAGTAGGACTAGCGGGGGTAGTGGTACGCAGTATTTT.

Comments on this clone: Distinct nucleotide sequences in the sample also encode this CDR3. This chain joins TRBV5-6 and TRBJ2-1; D tentatively reads TRBD1 or TRBD2 (7 bases each). Trimming left V 2 bases short and J 3 bases short, with 21 bases between. Germline CDR1 is SGHDT and CDR2 is YYEEEE. The CDR3 totals 18 residues. The DNA for the CDR3 is TGTGCCAGCAGCTTAGACCGTCCGCAGGGGGGGGTCTACAATGAGCAGTTCTTC. The encoded protein is CASSLDRPQGGVYNEQFF. Complete variable domain (other parts from reference TRBV5-6 and TRBJ2-1): DAGVTQSPTHLIKTRGQQVTLRCSPKSGHDTVSWYQQALGQGPQFIFQYYEEEERQRGNFPDRFSGHQFPNYSSELNVNALLLGDSALYLCASSLDRPQGGVYNEQFFGPGTRLTVL.

The rearrangement links TRBV7-2 to TRBJ2-2; 9 bases are shared with TRBD2. Germline values: CDR1 SGHTA, CDR2 FQGNSA. The trim removed 5 bases at V and 5 bases at J, leaving 6 bases unmatched. The CDR3 sequence is 15 residues long. The CDR3 sequence: CASSKRLAETGELFF. The CDR3 region has the DNA TGTGCCAGCAGCAAACGACTAGCGGAGACCGGGGAGCTGTTTTTT.

V is TRBV7-2 and J is TRBJ1-2, with D unresolved. V gave up 3 bases and J gave up 8 bases, with 13 bases separating them. Germline lookup yields CDR1 SGHTA and CDR2 FQGNSA. This CDR3 contains 13 residues. The CDR3 DNA follows: TGTGCCAGCAGCTTTGAGGGTCTGAGGGGCTACACCTTC. Protein: CASSFEGLRGYTF. Full variable domain (rest looked up from reference TRBV7-2 and TRBJ1-2): GAGVSQSPSNKVTEKGKDVELRCDPISGHTALYWYRQSLGQGLEFLIYFQGNSAPDKSGLPSDRFSAERTGGSVSTLTIQRTQQEDSAVYLCASSFEGLRGYTFGSGTRLTVV.

The V and J genes are TRBV28 and TRBJ2-5, with TRBD2 matching over 9 bases. The germline gives CDR1 MDHEN, CDR2 SYDVKM. The CDR3 is 14 residues long. Germline trimming cut 7 bases from V and 5 bases from J; bases unmatched to any gene: 8. This CDR3 reads CASISGGPSETQYF. CDR3 sequence (DNA): TGTGCCAGCATTAGCGGGGGCCCGTCGGAGACCCAGTACTTC.

The rearrangement links TRBV10-2 to TRBJ2-7; 12 bases fit TRBD2. The germline CDR1 and CDR2 sequences are WSHSY and SAAADI. There are 16 residues in the CDR3. Trimming took 6 bases from V and 3 from J; bases not matched to a gene: 9. The CDR3 DNA is TGCGCCAGCAGGGGACTAGCGGGCCCGACCTTCTACGAGCAGTACTTC. It is translated as CASRGLAGPTFYEQYF.

This clone was observed many times. The chain employs TRBV28 and TRBJ2-7; D is uncertain. This CDR3 is 11 amino acids long. V dropped 9 bases and J dropped 7 bases, with 13 bases sitting between them. CDR1 and CDR2 (germline): MDHEN, SYDVKM. The CDR3 sequence: CASCEAQEQYF. The CDR3 DNA sequence: TGTGCCAGTTGTGAAGCCCAGGAGCAGTACTTC.

The V and J genes are TRBV5-1 and TRBJ2-7; perhaps TRBD1 as D (6 bases). Deletions cut 4 bases from V and 1 base from J, with 15 bases between. Germline lookup yields CDR1 SGHRS and CDR2 YFSETQ. The CDR3 has 15 residues. The CDR3 loop reads CASSLAGGASYEQYF. CDR3 in DNA: TGCGCCAGCAGCCTGGCTGGGGGCGCTTCCTACGAGCAGTACTTC. The full variable domain, its missing parts supplied by reference TRBV5-1 and TRBJ2-7, is KAGVTQTPRYLIKTRGQQVTLSCSPISGHRSVSWYQQTPGQGLQFLFEYFSETQRNKGNFPGRFSGRQFSNSRSEMNVSTLELGDSALYLCASSLAGGASYEQYFGPGTRLTVT.

This rearrangement joins TRBV2 to TRBJ1-6; 9 nucleotides agree with TRBD1. Germline values: CDR1 SNHLY, CDR2 FYNNEI. V lost 6 bases, J lost 8 bases, and 5 bases stayed unmatched. CDR3 length: 14 residues. The CDR3 protein is CASRAGTGYSPLHF. CDR3 coding DNA: TGTGCCAGCAGAGCCGGGACAGGGTATTCACCCCTCCACTTT.